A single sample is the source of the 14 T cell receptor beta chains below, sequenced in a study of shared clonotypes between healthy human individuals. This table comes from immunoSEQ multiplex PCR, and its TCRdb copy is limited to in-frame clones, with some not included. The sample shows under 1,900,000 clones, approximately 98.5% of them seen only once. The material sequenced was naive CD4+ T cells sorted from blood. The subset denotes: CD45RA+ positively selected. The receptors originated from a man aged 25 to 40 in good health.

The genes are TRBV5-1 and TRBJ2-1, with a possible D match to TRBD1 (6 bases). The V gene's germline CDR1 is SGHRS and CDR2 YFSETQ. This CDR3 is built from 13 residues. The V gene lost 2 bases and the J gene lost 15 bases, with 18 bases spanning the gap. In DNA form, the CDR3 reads TGCGCCAGCAGCTTTGGGGACCGACAGGATCCGTTCTTC. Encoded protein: CASSFGDRQDPFF.

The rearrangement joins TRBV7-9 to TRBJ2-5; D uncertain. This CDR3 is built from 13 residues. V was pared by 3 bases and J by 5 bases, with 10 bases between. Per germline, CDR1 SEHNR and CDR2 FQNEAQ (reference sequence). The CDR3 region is CASSFDGVETQYF. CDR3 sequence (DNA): TGTGCCAGCAGCTTCGACGGAGTGGAGACCCAGTACTTC. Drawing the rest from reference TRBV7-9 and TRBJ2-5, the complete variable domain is DTGVSQNPRHKITKRGQNVTFRCDPISEHNRLYWYRQTLGQGPEFLTYFQNEAQLEKSRLLSDRFSAERPKGSFSTLEIQRTEQGDSAMYLCASSFDGVETQYFGPGTRLLVL.

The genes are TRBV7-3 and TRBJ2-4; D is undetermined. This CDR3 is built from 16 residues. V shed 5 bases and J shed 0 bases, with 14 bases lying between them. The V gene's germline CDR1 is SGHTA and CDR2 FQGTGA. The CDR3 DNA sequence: TGTGCCAGCAGCCTCCATGGCCCGGTAGCCAAAAACATTCAGTACTTC. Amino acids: CASSLHGPVAKNIQYF.

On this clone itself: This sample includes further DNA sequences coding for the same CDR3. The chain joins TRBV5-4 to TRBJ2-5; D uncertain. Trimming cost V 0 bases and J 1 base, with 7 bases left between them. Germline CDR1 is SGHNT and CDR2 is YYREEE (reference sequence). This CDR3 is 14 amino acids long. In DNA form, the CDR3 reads TGTGCCAGCAGCTTGGCCGGAGCCCAAGAGACCCAGTACTTC. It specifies CASSLAGAQETQYF. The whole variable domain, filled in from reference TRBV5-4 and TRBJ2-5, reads ETGVTQSPTHLIKTRGQQVTLRCSSQSGHNTVSWYQQALGQGPQFIFQYYREEENGRGNFPPRFSGLQFPNYSSELNVNALELDDSALYLCASSLAGAQETQYFGPGTRLLVL.

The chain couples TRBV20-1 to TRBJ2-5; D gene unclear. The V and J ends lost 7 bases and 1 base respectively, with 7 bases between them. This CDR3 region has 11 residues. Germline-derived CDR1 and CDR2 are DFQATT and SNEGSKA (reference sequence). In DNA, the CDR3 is TGCAGTGGAGTCCCCCAAGAGACCCAGTACTTC. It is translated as CSGVPQETQYF.

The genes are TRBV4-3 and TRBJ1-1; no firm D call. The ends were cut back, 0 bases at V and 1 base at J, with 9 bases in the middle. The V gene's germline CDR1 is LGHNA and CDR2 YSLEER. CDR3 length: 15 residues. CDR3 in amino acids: CASSQDRGSNTEAFF. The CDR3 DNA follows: TGCGCCAGCAGCCAAGATCGGGGATCGAACACTGAAGCTTTCTTT.

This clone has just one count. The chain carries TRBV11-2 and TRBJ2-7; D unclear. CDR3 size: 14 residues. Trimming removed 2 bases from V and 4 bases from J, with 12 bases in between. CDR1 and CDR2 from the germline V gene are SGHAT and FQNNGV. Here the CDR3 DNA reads TGTGCCAGCAGCTTAATGGGCCTCGCTTACGAGCAGTACTTC. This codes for CASSLMGLAYEQYF.

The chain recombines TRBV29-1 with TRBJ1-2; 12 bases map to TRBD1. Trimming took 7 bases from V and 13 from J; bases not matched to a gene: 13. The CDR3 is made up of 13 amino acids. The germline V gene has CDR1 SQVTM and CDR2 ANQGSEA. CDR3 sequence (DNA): TGCAGCGGATTGGGGACAGGGGGCGCCTGGAGCACCTTC. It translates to CSGLGTGGAWSTF.

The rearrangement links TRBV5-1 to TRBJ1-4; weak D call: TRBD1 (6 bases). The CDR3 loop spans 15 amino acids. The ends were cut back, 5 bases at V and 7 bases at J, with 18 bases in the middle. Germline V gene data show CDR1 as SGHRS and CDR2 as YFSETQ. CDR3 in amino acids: CASSSTGSSFEKLFF. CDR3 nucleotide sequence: TGCGCCAGCAGTTCCACAGGGAGTAGTTTTGAAAAACTGTTTTTT.

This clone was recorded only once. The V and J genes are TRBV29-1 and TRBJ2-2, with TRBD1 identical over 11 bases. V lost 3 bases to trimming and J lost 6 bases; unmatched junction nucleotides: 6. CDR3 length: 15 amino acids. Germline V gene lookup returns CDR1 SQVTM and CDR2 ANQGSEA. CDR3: CSVDRWTGGSGELFF. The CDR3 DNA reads TGCAGCGTTGATCGTTGGACAGGGGGCTCCGGGGAGCTGTTTTTT.

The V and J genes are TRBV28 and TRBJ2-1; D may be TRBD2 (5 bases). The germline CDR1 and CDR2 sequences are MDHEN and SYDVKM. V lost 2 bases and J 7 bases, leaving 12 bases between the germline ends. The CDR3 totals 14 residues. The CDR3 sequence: CASSLRFGENEQFF. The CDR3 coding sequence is TGTGCCAGCAGTTTAAGGTTTGGGGAGAATGAGCAGTTCTTC. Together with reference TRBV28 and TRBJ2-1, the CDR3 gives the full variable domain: DVKVTQSSRYLVKRTGEKVFLECVQDMDHENMFWYRQDPGLGLRLIYFSYDVKMKEKGDIPEGYSVSREKKERFSLILESASTNQTSMYLCASSLRFGENEQFFGPGTRLTVL.

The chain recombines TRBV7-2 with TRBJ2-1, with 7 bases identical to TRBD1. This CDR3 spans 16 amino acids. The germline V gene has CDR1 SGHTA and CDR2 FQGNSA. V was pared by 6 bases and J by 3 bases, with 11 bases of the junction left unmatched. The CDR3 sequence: CASSFSGQRFYNEQFF. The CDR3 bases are TGTGCCAGCAGTTTTTCGGGACAGAGATTCTACAATGAGCAGTTCTTC.

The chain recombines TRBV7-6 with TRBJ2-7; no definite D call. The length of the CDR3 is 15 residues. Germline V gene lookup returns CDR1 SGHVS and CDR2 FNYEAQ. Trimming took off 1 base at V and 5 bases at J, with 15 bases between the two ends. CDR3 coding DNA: TGTGCCAGCAGCTTAGGCTCTCATGGGAACGACGAGCAGTACTTC. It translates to CASSLGSHGNDEQYF.

The CDR3 reads CASSPLGGLAGDTGELFF. The CDR3 DNA sequence: TGTGCCAGCTCACCCCTGGGAGGACTAGCGGGAGACACCGGGGAGCTGTTTTTT. This chain connects TRBV18 to TRBJ2-2, with 13 bases aligning to TRBD2. CDR1 and CDR2 (germline): KGHSH, LQKENI. The CDR3 length is 18 residues. The V segment lost 3 bases and the J segment 3 bases; nucleotides outside the gene matches: 7.